This T cell receptor beta chain was obtained from a study of cytomegalovirus exposure and HLA in healthy donors. Overall study context: The use of the same platform for the roughly 130 validation repertoires and the 550 to 850 first-cohort repertoires was reported by a later analysis. Overall study findings and caveats: The majority of TCR sequences were rare, yet some public TCRs appeared in many donors.

V gave up 4 bases and J gave up 3 bases; unmatched junction bases: 8. Per germline, CDR1 MGHRA and CDR2 YSYEKL. The CDR3 contains 15 residues. Assay: immunoSEQ multiplex PCR; the TCRdb copy retains only in-frame clones and omits some. The sample lists about 65,000 clones; 92% were seen once. About this clone itself: Its antigen is as yet unknown.

Sequencing was done on a sample of PBMCs. The sequence came from a woman aged 18-29 years in good health and CMV-seronegative. The chain is built from TRBV4-1 and TRBJ1-2, with 7 bases fitting TRBD1. The CDR3 region has the DNA TGCGCCAGCAGCCTCACAGGGGAACCGTACTATGGCTACACCTTC. This encodes CASSLTGEPYYGYTF.